This is a list of T cell receptor beta chains from one sample in a study of metastatic and nonmetastatic thyroid tumors. MiXCR reprocessed the PCR reads for TCRdb. This sample has approximately 13,000 clones, with 20% to 25% found just once. The specimen sequenced was blood. The receptors derive from a female donor with papillary thyroid cancer or a benign thyroid nodule (not recorded which). Some clones in this sample may be carry-over from other donors' samples. CDR3s include the opening cysteine and the closing phenylalanine or tryptophan. The order of the fields is V gene, D gene, J gene, clone size, CDR3 length, CDR3 protein, CDR3 DNA. The D gene is left open where the match is weak. Clone size is shown for a subset of rows, as once, few, many or a class of expanded clone.

v_gene: TRBV9; d_gene: .; j_gene: TRBJ1-2; abundance: many; len: 15; CDR3aa: CASSVDPQTNYGYTF; CDR3nt: TGTGCCAGCAGCGTAGATCCCCAGACGAACTATGGCTACACCTTC
v_gene: TRBV12-3/TRBV12-4; d_gene: .; j_gene: TRBJ1-5; abundance: few; len: 14; CDR3aa: CASSLRGTDQPQHF; CDR3nt: TGTGCCAGCAGTTTACGGGGGACCGATCAGCCCCAGCATTTT
v_gene: TRBV27; d_gene: .; j_gene: TRBJ1-1; abundance: .; len: 14; CDR3aa: CASSLNWGEAEAFF; CDR3nt: TGTGCCAGCAGTTTAAACTGGGGGGAGGCTGAAGCTTTCTTT
v_gene: TRBV20-1; d_gene: TRBD2; j_gene: TRBJ2-2; abundance: many; len: 13; CDR3aa: CSAGRAGTGELFF; CDR3nt: TGCAGTGCGGGGAGGGCAGGGACCGGGGAGCTGTTTTTT
v_gene: TRBV7-3; d_gene: .; j_gene: TRBJ1-1; abundance: medium-sized; len: 15; CDR3aa: CASSLTRGLNTEAFF; CDR3nt: TGTGCCAGCAGCCTAACCCGGGGACTGAACACTGAAGCTTTCTTT
v_gene: TRBV6-1; d_gene: .; j_gene: TRBJ1-4; abundance: medium-sized; len: 16; CDR3aa: CASSERHGATNEKLFF; CDR3nt: TGTGCCAGCAGTGAAAGGCACGGGGCAACTAATGAAAAACTGTTTTTT
v_gene: TRBV30; d_gene: .; j_gene: TRBJ1-1; abundance: many; len: 13; CDR3aa: CAWEGSRNTEAFF; CDR3nt: TGTGCCTGGGAGGGCTCAAGAAACACTGAAGCTTTCTTT
v_gene: TRBV6-1; d_gene: .; j_gene: TRBJ1-2; abundance: .; len: 12; CDR3aa: CAISLPSYGYTF; CDR3nt: TGTGCCATCAGTCTGCCCTCATATGGCTACACCTTC
v_gene: TRBV10-3; d_gene: .; j_gene: TRBJ1-2; abundance: medium-sized; len: 13; CDR3aa: CAISMDINYGYTF; CDR3nt: TGTGCCATCAGCATGGACATAAACTATGGCTACACCTTC
v_gene: TRBV29-1; d_gene: TRBD1; j_gene: TRBJ1-2; abundance: few; len: 15; CDR3aa: CSAPTWGGGEGGYTF; CDR3nt: TGCAGCGCTCCAACCTGGGGAGGGGGCGAAGGTGGCTACACCTTC
v_gene: TRBV5-8; d_gene: .; j_gene: TRBJ1-1; abundance: few; len: 14; CDR3aa: CASSFREPGTEAFF; CDR3nt: TGTGCCAGCAGCTTCCGGGAGCCGGGCACTGAAGCTTTCTTT
v_gene: TRBV29-1; d_gene: TRBD1; j_gene: TRBJ1-1; abundance: many; len: 13; CDR3aa: CSVQTGSNTEAFF; CDR3nt: TGCAGCGTACAGACAGGGTCGAACACTGAAGCTTTCTTT
v_gene: TRBV28; d_gene: TRBD1; j_gene: TRBJ1-2; abundance: medium-sized; len: 13; CDR3aa: CASKGQGAVGYTF; CDR3nt: TGTGCCAGCAAGGGACAGGGGGCAGTTGGCTACACCTTC
v_gene: TRBV30; d_gene: .; j_gene: TRBJ2-1; abundance: many; len: 14; CDR3aa: CAWSTAGTANEQFF; CDR3nt: TGTGCCTGGAGTACTGCCGGGACGGCCAATGAGCAGTTCTTC
v_gene: TRBV20-1; d_gene: .; j_gene: TRBJ2-7; abundance: .; len: 14; CDR3aa: CSATRDIRPYEQYF; CDR3nt: TGCAGTGCTACCCGGGACATACGACCCTACGAGCAGTACTTC
v_gene: TRBV20-1; d_gene: TRBD1; j_gene: TRBJ2-7; abundance: .; len: 15; CDR3aa: CSARDLGRGLYEQYF; CDR3nt: TGCAGTGCTAGAGATCTTGGCAGGGGGCTCTACGAGCAGTACTTC
v_gene: TRBV5-4; d_gene: .; j_gene: TRBJ2-3; abundance: many; len: 13; CDR3aa: CASSRTLGDTQYF; CDR3nt: TGTGCCAGCAGCAGGACCCTGGGAGATACGCAGTATTTT
v_gene: TRBV11-2; d_gene: .; j_gene: TRBJ1-3; abundance: .; len: 14; CDR3aa: CASSSPEAGNTIYF; CDR3nt: TGTGCCAGCAGCTCACCAGAGGCTGGAAACACCATATATTTT
v_gene: TRBV12-3/TRBV12-4; d_gene: TRBD1; j_gene: TRBJ2-4; abundance: .; len: 14; CDR3aa: CASTPTGGINIQYF; CDR3nt: TGTGCCAGCACCCCGACAGGGGGCATAAACATTCAGTACTTC
v_gene: TRBV5-1; d_gene: .; j_gene: TRBJ1-1; abundance: .; len: 17; CDR3aa: CASMPSPLRGGNAEAFF; CDR3nt: TGCGCCAGCATGCCTAGCCCGCTTAGGGGGGGGAACGCTGAAGCTTTCTTT
v_gene: TRBV7-9; d_gene: TRBD1; j_gene: TRBJ2-1; abundance: many; len: 12; CDR3aa: CASSLQGDEQFF; CDR3nt: TGTGCCAGCAGCTTACAGGGGGATGAGCAGTTCTTC
v_gene: TRBV10-2; d_gene: .; j_gene: TRBJ1-2; abundance: .; len: 13; CDR3aa: CASRQGRDYGYTF; CDR3nt: TGCGCCAGCAGGCAGGGACGGGACTATGGCTACACCTTC
v_gene: TRBV27; d_gene: .; j_gene: TRBJ2-2; abundance: few; len: 18; CDR3aa: CASSLLCWRERDTGELFF; CDR3nt: TGTGCCAGCAGTTTATTGTGCTGGAGGGAGCGGGACACCGGGGAGCTGTTTTTT
v_gene: TRBV10-2; d_gene: .; j_gene: TRBJ2-7; abundance: few; len: 15; CDR3aa: CASSDPGRTIYEQYF; CDR3nt: TGCGCCAGCAGTGATCCAGGCCGGACTATCTACGAGCAGTACTTC
v_gene: TRBV6-1; d_gene: TRBD1; j_gene: TRBJ1-2; abundance: medium-sized; len: 15; CDR3aa: CASSRQTGASYGYTF; CDR3nt: TGTGCCAGCAGTCGACAGACAGGGGCGAGCTATGGCTACACCTTC
v_gene: TRBV27; d_gene: .; j_gene: TRBJ2-7; abundance: .; len: 12; CDR3aa: CASSVGRNEQYF; CDR3nt: TGTGCCAGCTCGGTAGGGAGGAACGAGCAGTACTTC
v_gene: TRBV6-1; d_gene: .; j_gene: TRBJ2-2; abundance: .; len: 17; CDR3aa: CASSIYVSLTSTGELLF; CDR3nt: TGTGCCAGCAGTATTTACGTATCCTTGACCTCCACCGGGGAGCTGCTTTTT
v_gene: TRBV11-1; d_gene: TRBD2; j_gene: TRBJ2-1; abundance: .; len: 15; CDR3aa: CASSLEAGGRNEQFF; CDR3nt: TGTGCCAGCAGCTTAGAGGCGGGAGGGAGGAATGAGCAGTTCTTC
v_gene: TRBV28; d_gene: .; j_gene: TRBJ1-1; abundance: medium-sized; len: 13; CDR3aa: CASIAQGNTEAFF; CDR3nt: TGTGCCAGCATTGCACAGGGGAACACTGAAGCTTTCTTT
v_gene: TRBV5-1; d_gene: TRBD2; j_gene: TRBJ2-5; abundance: .; len: 15; CDR3aa: CASRLLAGGQETQYF; CDR3nt: TGCGCCAGCAGATTGCTAGCGGGAGGGCAAGAGACACAGTACTTC
v_gene: TRBV2; d_gene: TRBD1; j_gene: TRBJ2-4; abundance: many; len: 14; CDR3aa: CASSLTGSRGIQYF; CDR3nt: TGTGCCAGCAGTCTGACAGGGAGCCGTGGCATTCAGTACTTC
v_gene: TRBV20-1; d_gene: .; j_gene: TRBJ1-1; abundance: many; len: 15; CDR3aa: CSASPLEGLDTEAFF; CDR3nt: TGCAGTGCAAGTCCCCTTGAGGGGTTAGACACTGAAGCTTTCTTT
v_gene: TRBV11-2; d_gene: TRBD2; j_gene: TRBJ2-1; abundance: many; len: 15; CDR3aa: CASRKDGSGGNEQFF; CDR3nt: TGTGCCAGCAGAAAAGACGGCAGCGGGGGCAATGAGCAGTTCTTC
v_gene: TRBV27; d_gene: .; j_gene: TRBJ1-1; abundance: medium-sized; len: 16; CDR3aa: CASTSIAGTLDTEAFF; CDR3nt: TGTGCCAGCACTTCAATTGCCGGGACGCTGGATACTGAAGCTTTCTTT